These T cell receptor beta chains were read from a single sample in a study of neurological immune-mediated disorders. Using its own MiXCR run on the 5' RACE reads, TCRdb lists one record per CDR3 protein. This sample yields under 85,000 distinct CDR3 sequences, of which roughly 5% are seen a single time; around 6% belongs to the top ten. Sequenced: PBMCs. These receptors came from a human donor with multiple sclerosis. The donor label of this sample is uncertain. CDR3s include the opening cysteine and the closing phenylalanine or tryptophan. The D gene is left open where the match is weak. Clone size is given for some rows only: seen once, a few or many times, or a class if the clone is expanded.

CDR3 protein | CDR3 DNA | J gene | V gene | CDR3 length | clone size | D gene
CASSQGTGPESPLHF | TGCGCCAGCAGCCAAGGGACTGGGCCGGAATCACCCCTCCACTTT | TRBJ1-6 | TRBV4-1 | 15 | many | -
CASSHGGGEQFF | TGTGCCAGCAGCCACGGTGGCGGCGAGCAGTTCTTC | TRBJ2-1 | TRBV11-2 | 12 | many | -
CASSPSDRGVVQFF | TGTGCCAGCAGCCCGTCAGACAGGGGTGTAGTGCAGTTCTTC | TRBJ2-1 | TRBV3-1 | 14 | many | TRBD1
CASSQDWNSAYEQYF | TGCGCCAGCAGCCAAGATTGGAACAGCGCCTACGAGCAGTACTTC | TRBJ2-7 | TRBV4-3 | 15 | - | -
CSALTGTGEEADTQYF | TGCAGTGCTCTGACCGGGACAGGGGAGGAAGCAGATACGCAGTATTTT | TRBJ2-3 | TRBV20-1 | 16 | many | TRBD1
CASEEGLGQPQHF | TGTGCCAGCGAGGAGGGGTTAGGACAGCCCCAGCATTTT | TRBJ1-5 | TRBV7-3 | 13 | many | -
CASSWRAGTGDEKLFF | TGCGCCAGCAGCTGGCGTGCCGGGACAGGGGATGAAAAACTGTTTTTT | TRBJ1-4 | TRBV5-1 | 16 | many | TRBD1
CSASYRASSYNEQFF | TGCAGTGCTAGCTACAGGGCCAGCTCCTACAATGAGCAGTTCTTC | TRBJ2-1 | TRBV20-1 | 15 | many | -
CASSLRTGGQETQYF | TGTGCCAGCAGCCTCCGGACAGGGGGTCAAGAGACCCAGTACTTC | TRBJ2-5 | TRBV11-2 | 15 | many | TRBD1
CSTHNGGSYNEQFF | TGCAGTACCCACAACGGGGGCTCCTACAATGAGCAGTTCTTC | TRBJ2-1 | TRBV20-1 | 14 | many | -
CASSFLTGGDTQYF | TGCGCCAGCAGCTTCCTGACAGGGGGAGATACGCAGTATTTT | TRBJ2-3 | TRBV5-1 | 14 | many | TRBD1
CASSAGTSQSADTQYF | TGTGCCAGCAGCGCCGGGACTTCTCAGAGCGCAGATACGCAGTATTTT | TRBJ2-3 | TRBV9 | 16 | many | -
CASSQAGRTTGGELFF | TGTGCCAGCAGCCAGGCGGGCAGGACGACGGGCGGGGAGCTGTTTTTT | TRBJ2-2 | TRBV5-6 | 16 | many | -
CASSGYRRGDSYEQYF | TGCGCCAGCAGTGGTTACAGGAGAGGGGACTCCTACGAGCAGTACTTC | TRBJ2-7 | TRBV10-2 | 16 | - | -
CSARESRNTGELFF | TGCAGTGCTAGAGAGTCACGAAACACCGGGGAGCTGTTTTTT | TRBJ2-2 | TRBV20-1 | 14 | many | -
CSARTGITEAFF | TGCAGTGCCAGGACAGGAATCACTGAAGCTTTCTTT | TRBJ1-1 | TRBV20-1 | 12 | many | TRBD1
CASGLVSTSGGLYEQYF | TGTGCTAGTGGTTTGGTATCCACTAGCGGGGGGTTGTACGAGCAGTACTTC | TRBJ2-7 | TRBV12-5 | 17 | - | TRBD2
CSARGDSTEAFF | TGCAGTGCTAGGGGGGATTCCACTGAAGCTTTCTTT | TRBJ1-1 | TRBV20-1 | 12 | once | -
CASSWRGAQYF | TGTGCCAGCAGTTGGCGGGGGGCCCAGTACTTC | TRBJ2-5 | TRBV12-3/TRBV12-4 | 11 | many | TRBD2
CASTPTRGSTDTQYF | TGTGCCAGCACCCCCACCCGGGGTAGCACAGATACGCAGTATTTT | TRBJ2-3 | TRBV9 | 15 | many | -
CASSTSSSGYGYTF | TGTGCCAGCAGTACCTCCTCGTCAGGCTATGGCTACACCTTC | TRBJ1-2 | TRBV7-9 | 14 | many | -
CASSFDPANTEAFF | TGCGCCAGCAGCTTCGATCCCGCGAACACTGAAGCTTTCTTT | TRBJ1-1 | TRBV5-1 | 14 | many | -
CASSLKGDEQFF | TGTGCCAGCAGTTTGAAGGGGGATGAGCAGTTCTTC | TRBJ2-1 | TRBV28 | 12 | few | -
CASSISAYQPQHF | TGTGCCAGTAGTATTTCGGCCTATCAGCCCCAGCATTTT | TRBJ1-5 | TRBV19 | 13 | few | -
CASSNHGRGPDTQYF | TGTGCCAGCAGCAACCACGGCAGGGGGCCAGATACGCAGTATTTT | TRBJ2-3 | TRBV5-8 | 15 | many | TRBD1
CASSESKPGQGQYF | TGCGCCAGCAGTGAGTCGAAGCCGGGACAGGGGCAGTACTTC | TRBJ2-7 | TRBV10-2 | 14 | many | TRBD1
CASSPIRDSYEQYF | TGTGCCAGCAGCCCAATCCGGGACAGCTACGAGCAGTACTTC | TRBJ2-7 | TRBV9 | 14 | many | TRBD1
CASSLLSVPYEQYF | TGTGCCAGCAGCTTACTAAGTGTTCCCTACGAGCAGTACTTC | TRBJ2-7 | TRBV11-2 | 14 | many | -
CASSFQPLLAGGLGEQFF | TGTGCCAGCAGCTTCCAACCCTTACTAGCGGGGGGGCTAGGAGAGCAGTTCTTC | TRBJ2-1 | TRBV7-2 | 18 | many | TRBD2
CATSDILVGYTF | TGTGCCACCTCGGACATTCTTGTGGGCTACACCTTC | TRBJ1-2 | TRBV6-5 | 12 | - | -
CASSQFLTSNEQFF | TGCGCCAGCAGCCAATTCTTGACTTCCAATGAGCAGTTCTTC | TRBJ2-1 | TRBV4-1 | 14 | many | -
CATDGVFPPDTQYF | TGTGCCACCGATGGGGTCTTTCCACCAGATACGCAGTATTTT | TRBJ2-3 | TRBV2 | 14 | many | -
CSVVSPSGLAAFYEQYF | TGCAGCGTTGTCTCCCCCTCCGGACTAGCGGCCTTCTACGAGCAGTACTTC | TRBJ2-7 | TRBV29-1 | 17 | - | TRBD2
CASSRDRGHGYTF | TGTGCCAGCAGTCGGGACAGGGGTCATGGCTACACCTTC | TRBJ1-2 | TRBV5-5 | 13 | many | TRBD1
CASSLGDMVYNEQFF | TGCGCCAGCAGCTTGGGAGACATGGTTTACAATGAGCAGTTCTTC | TRBJ2-1 | TRBV5-1 | 15 | many | -